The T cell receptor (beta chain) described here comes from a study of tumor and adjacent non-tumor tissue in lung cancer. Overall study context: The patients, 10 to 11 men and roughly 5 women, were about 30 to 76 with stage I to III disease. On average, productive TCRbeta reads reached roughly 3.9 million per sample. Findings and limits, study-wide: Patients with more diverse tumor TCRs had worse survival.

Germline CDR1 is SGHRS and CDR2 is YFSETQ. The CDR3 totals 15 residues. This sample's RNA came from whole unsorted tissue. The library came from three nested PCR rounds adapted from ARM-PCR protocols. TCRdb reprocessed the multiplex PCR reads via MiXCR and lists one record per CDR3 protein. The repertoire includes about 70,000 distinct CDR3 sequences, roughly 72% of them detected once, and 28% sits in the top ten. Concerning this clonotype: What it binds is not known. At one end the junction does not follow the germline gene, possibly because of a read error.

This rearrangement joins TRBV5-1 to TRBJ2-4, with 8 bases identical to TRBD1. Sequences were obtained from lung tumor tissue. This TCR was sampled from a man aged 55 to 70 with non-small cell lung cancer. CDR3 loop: CASSLEGTGENIQYF. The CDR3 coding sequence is TGCGCAAGCAGCTTGGAAGGGACAGGAGAAAACATTCAGTACTTC. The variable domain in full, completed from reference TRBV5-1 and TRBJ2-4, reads KAGVTQTPRYLIKTRGQQVTLSCSPISGHRSVSWYQQTPGQGLQFLFEYFSETQRNKGNFPGRFSGRQFSNSRSEMNVSTLELGDSALYLCASSLEGTGENIQYFGAGTRLSVL.